The T cell receptor (beta chain) under discussion was sequenced for a study of CD8 T cells in Susac syndrome. The ends were cut back, 2 bases at V and 8 bases at J, with 6 bases in the middle. The CDR3 loop spans 11 amino acids. The V gene's germline CDR1 is SQVTM and CDR2 ANQGSEA. Reverse transcription of roughly 0.45 to 1 ug RNA was carried out with random hexamers. MiXCR was run by TCRdb on the immunoSEQ multiplex PCR reads, yielding one entry per CDR3 protein. The repertoire holds fewer than 350,000 distinct CDR3 sequences, with 92% as singletons. This clonotype was sampled from a human donor with multiple sclerosis. The chain links TRBV29-1 to TRBJ1-4; D gene uncertain. The specimen was CD4+ T cells from PBMCs. CDR3 in DNA: TGCAGCGTTGAATGGGGAGAAAAACTGTTTTTT. Its translation: CSVEWGEKLFF.